Following are 15 T cell receptor beta chains from one sample sequenced in a study of radiation and T cells in renal cell carcinoma. Using immunoSEQ multiplex PCR, the repertoire was profiled, and TCRdb retains in-frame clones only, with some absent. The sample has around 9,000 clones, about 61% seen once. The treatment was: treatment-naive control, cytoreductive nephrectomy. Sample: tumor tissue, taken from a patient whose treatment was nephrectomy without radiotherapy. The receptors were sampled from a man aged 55-75 years with renal cell carcinoma.

This clone was seen more than once but under ten times. This chain uses TRBV6-1 with TRBJ1-1; D remains unclear. The germline V gene encodes CDR1 MNHNS and CDR2 SASEGT. This CDR3 spans 13 amino acids. Deletions cut 5 bases from V and 3 bases from J, with 10 bases between. DNA for the CDR3: TGTGCCAGCAGTAAGGTTGGGGACACTGAAGCTTTCTTT. Protein sequence: CASSKVGDTEAFF.

The chain links TRBV11-1 to TRBJ2-7; 7 bases agree with TRBD1. The germline V gene encodes CDR1 SGHAT and CDR2 FQDESV (reference sequence). V shed 5 bases and J 3 bases; nucleotides not matched to a gene: 13. The CDR3 extends over 16 amino acids. The CDR3 sequence: CASSADPGQRFYEQYF. In nucleotides, the CDR3 is TGTGCCAGCAGCGCGGACCCGGGACAGAGATTCTACGAGCAGTACTTC.

A few counts support this clone. V gene TRBV28 combines with J gene TRBJ1-2; a possible D gene is TRBD1 (6 bases). The V gene lost 5 bases and the J gene lost 8 bases, with 18 bases spanning the gap. Germline V CDR1 and CDR2: MDHEN, SYDVKM. This CDR3 region has 14 residues. CDR3 protein: CASSITGFGRGYTF. The CDR3 DNA sequence: TGTGCCAGCAGTATCACAGGGTTTGGAAGAGGCTACACCTTC.

The chain recombines TRBV2 with TRBJ1-5; 9 nucleotides align to TRBD1. CDR3 length: 14 residues. Germline-derived CDR1 and CDR2 are SNHLY and FYNNEI. V was pared by 9 bases and J by 6 bases, with 9 bases of the junction left unmatched. The CDR3 is CASAGDRGIQPQHF. The DNA of the CDR3 is TGTGCCAGTGCGGGCGACAGGGGGATTCAGCCCCAGCATTTT. Full variable domain (missing parts from reference TRBV2 and TRBJ1-5): EPEVTQTPSHQVTQMGQEVILRCVPISNHLYFYWYRQILGQKVEFLVSFYNNEISEKSEIFDDQFSVERPDGSNFTLKIRSTKLEDSAMYFCASAGDRGIQPQHFGDGTRLSIL.

CDR3 nucleotide sequence: TGTGCCAGCAGCGCGGAGTTGGGGCCCTACGAGCAGTACTTC. Amino acids: CASSAELGPYEQYF. The chain couples TRBV9 to TRBJ2-7; D is perhaps TRBD1 (5 bases). Germline V gene data show CDR1 as SGDLS and CDR2 as YYNGEE. The germline V and J ends were trimmed by 3 bases and 2 bases, with 12 bases remaining between them. This CDR3 comprises 14 residues.

The chain uses TRBV18 and TRBJ2-7; 7 positions agree with TRBD1. CDR1 and CDR2 from the germline V gene are KGHSH and LQKENI. V lost 3 bases, J lost 6 bases, and 2 bases stayed unmatched. The CDR3 consists of 12 residues. The CDR3 spells CASSPNRGEQYF. DNA of the CDR3: TGTGCCAGCTCACCTAACAGGGGCGAGCAGTACTTC.

The V call is TRBV7-2, the J call TRBJ2-5; D not resolved. The germline V gene encodes CDR1 SGHTA and CDR2 FQGNSA. The CDR3 has 11 amino acids. The germline V and J ends were trimmed by 8 bases and 10 bases, with 14 bases remaining between them. The CDR3: CASSLGRYQYF. CDR3 DNA: TGTGCCAGCTCCTTAGGTAGATACCAGTACTTC.

The genes are TRBV30 and TRBJ1-3, with D possibly being TRBD1 (5 bases). CDR3 length: 14 residues. Germline V gene sequence: CDR1 GTSNPN, CDR2 SVGIG (reference sequence). V was shortened by 0 bases and J by 2 bases, with 8 bases between the two germline ends. In DNA form, the CDR3 reads TGTGCCTGGAGTGTATGGGGCACTGGAAACACCATATATTTT. It yields the protein CAWSVWGTGNTIYF.

This clone came up a few times. The chain employs TRBV11-3 and TRBJ1-1, with D unresolved. Per the germline V gene, CDR1 is SGHNT and CDR2 is YENEEA. V was pared by 0 bases and J by 5 bases, with 7 bases between. The CDR3 has 13 residues. In DNA, the CDR3 is TGTGCCAGCAGCTTAGATCGGTGGACTGAAGCTTTCTTT. This translates into CASSLDRWTEAFF.

In nucleotides, the CDR3 is TGTGCCAGCATCCCCGCTCAGAACACTGAAGCTTTCTTT. Amino acid sequence: CASIPAQNTEAFF. V usage is TRBV7-9 and J usage is TRBJ1-1; D is ambiguous. Germline CDR1 reads SEHNR; CDR2 reads FQNEAQ (reference sequence). With 7 bases removed from V and 1 base from J, the gap between germline ends came to 10 bases. This CDR3 is built from 13 residues.

This clone has a handful of counts. A read error is the likely source, as a far larger clone sits one nucleotide away. The same CDR3 also results from other DNA sequences found in this sample. V and J are TRBV4-1 and TRBJ2-7, with 7 bases matching TRBD1. The V segment lost 1 base and the J segment 2 bases; nucleotides outside the gene matches: 2. The CDR3 has 14 amino acids. Germline-derived CDR1 and CDR2 are MGHRA and YSYEKL. The CDR3 nucleotides read TGCGCCAGCAGCCAAGGAGGGGGCCCCTACGAGCAGTACTTC. Its translation is CASSQGGGPYEQYF.

This chain links TRBV7-3 with TRBJ2-3; TRBD2 aligns across 8 bases. In germline, CDR1 is SGHTA, CDR2 FQGTGA. Trimming at V came to 8 bases and at J to 0 bases, leaving 4 bases not matched to a gene. CDR3 length: 14 residues. This CDR3 is CASAGGLSTDTQYF. In DNA, the CDR3 is TGTGCCAGCGCGGGGGGCCTAAGCACAGATACGCAGTATTTT.

The chain couples TRBV21-1 to TRBJ2-4; TRBD1 is the table's D call and was not checked against the DNA. TRBV21-1 is assigned pseudogene status. The CDR3 has 17 residues. CDR3 DNA: TGTGCCAGCAGCAAAGTGCAGGGGTTCAGCGCCAAAAACATTCAGTACTTC. As protein: CASSKVQGFSAKNIQYF.

The J gene is TRBJ1-1, the V gene TRBV6-6; D is undetermined. CDR3 length: 13 amino acids. Trimming took off 11 bases at V and 1 base at J, with 14 bases between the two ends. The germline CDR1 and CDR2 sequences are MNHNY and SVGAGI (reference sequence). The CDR3: CAGQDGQNTEAFF. The DNA of the CDR3 is TGTGCCGGTCAAGACGGGCAGAACACTGAAGCTTTCTTT.

The count of this clone is one. The chain combines TRBV7-2 with TRBJ2-7; TRBD2 aligns across 10 bases. The CDR3 runs to 14 residues. V was pared by 5 bases and J by 2 bases, with 3 bases of the junction left unmatched. CDR1 is SGHTA, CDR2 FQGNSA, per germline. Here the CDR3 reads CASSQRGGTYEQYF. For the CDR3, the DNA is TGTGCCAGCAGCCAGCGGGGGGGGACCTACGAGCAGTACTTC.